The 21 T cell receptor beta chains listed next were all sequenced from one sample in a study of T cells in localized non-small cell lung cancer. TCRdb's copy holds only in-frame clones and misses some; the assay was immunoSEQ multiplex PCR. This table holds several thousand clones, about 24% found once. The sequencing here drew on lung tumor tissue, taken before any cancer treatment. The receptors originated from a man between 40 and 70 years old with stage II squamous cell lung carcinoma.

By share, this clone ranks as medium-sized. The J gene is TRBJ2-1, the V gene TRBV9, with 9 nucleotides matching TRBD2. CDR3 length: 17 residues. Looked up from germline, CDR1 is SGDLS and CDR2 is YYNGEE. Trimming at V came to 0 bases and at J to 7 bases, leaving 11 bases not matched to a gene. The CDR3 sequence is CASSVGVLAGQKNEQFF. Here the CDR3 DNA reads TGTGCCAGCAGCGTAGGGGTCCTAGCGGGGCAGAAAAATGAGCAGTTCTTC.

The rearrangement uses TRBV9 and TRBJ2-3, with D maybe TRBD1 (6 bases). V lost 5 bases to trimming and J lost 1 base, with 14 bases between them. CDR1 and CDR2 (germline): SGDLS, YYNGEE. This CDR3 has 15 amino acids. DNA for the CDR3: TGTGCCAGCAGTACCCTGGGACACCGCACAGATACGCAGTATTTT. It is translated as CASSTLGHRTDTQYF.

This clone came up a few times. The CDR3 sequence is CASSFPALTGDTGELFF. The CDR3, as DNA: TGTGCCAGCAGTTTCCCTGCCCTTACCGGGGACACCGGGGAGCTGTTTTTT. The chain uses TRBV28 and TRBJ2-2; weak D call: TRBD2 (5 bases). From germline, CDR1 is MDHEN and CDR2 SYDVKM. The CDR3 is 17 amino acids. Trimming cost V 3 bases and J 3 bases, with 17 bases left between them.

The chain couples TRBV28 to TRBJ2-5; weak D call: TRBD2 (6 bases). Germline V gene sequence: CDR1 MDHEN, CDR2 SYDVKM. Trimming cost V 7 bases and J 0 bases, with 12 bases left between them. This CDR3 is built from 14 residues. CDR3 sequence reads: CASNNWRDQETQYF. As DNA, the CDR3 is TGTGCCAGCAACAATTGGAGGGACCAAGAGACCCAGTACTTC.

The rearrangement links TRBV11-3 to TRBJ1-1; 8 bases fit TRBD1. The CDR3 sequence is 15 residues long. V shed 3 bases, J shed 0 bases, and the junction held 3 bases outside the gene matches. CDR1 and CDR2 from the germline V gene are SGHNT and YENEEA. CDR3 residues: CASSLGGQVNTEAFF. The CDR3 DNA reads as TGTGCCAGCAGCTTGGGGGGACAGGTGAACACTGAAGCTTTCTTT.

This clone is medium-sized. The chain uses TRBV6-8 and TRBJ1-1; no clear D. Germline V gives CDR1 MNHGY, CDR2 SAAAGT. CDR3 size: 13 residues. V gave up 6 bases and J gave up 4 bases, with 12 bases separating them. DNA of the CDR3: TGTGCCAGCAGGAGGGAACGGGGCACTGAAGCTTTCTTT. Translated: CASRRERGTEAFF.

This clone was seen a few times. This chain joins TRBV19 and TRBJ1-4; the match to TRBD1 covers 8 bases. The CDR3 is 13 residues long. Trimming cost V 7 bases and J 10 bases; bases outside gene matches: 8. Germline CDR1 is LNHDA and CDR2 is SQIVND (reference sequence). The DNA for the CDR3 is TGTGCCAGTATGCAGGGGGCACGTGGAAAACTGTTTTTT. Translated: CASMQGARGKLFF.

The V call is TRBV6-8, the J call TRBJ2-2; no reliable D call. Germline lookup yields CDR1 MNHGY and CDR2 SAAAGT. Trimming stripped 1 base from V and 1 base from J, with 1 base between. This CDR3 comprises 13 residues. In DNA, the CDR3 is TGTGCCAGCAGTTACTGGAACACCGGGGAGCTGTTTTTT. This encodes CASSYWNTGELFF.

The chain carries TRBV18 and TRBJ2-7; 13 nucleotides match TRBD2. Germline CDR1 and CDR2: KGHSH and LQKENI. The CDR3 contains 18 residues. J was trimmed by 0 bases and V by 0 bases; bases with no gene match: 5. The CDR3 DNA is TGTGCCAGCTCACCACCCGGGACTAGCGGGGCGAGCTCCTACGAGCAGTACTTC. Amino acids: CASSPPGTSGASSYEQYF.

This sequence joins TRBV19 and TRBJ1-2, with a weak D call TRBD1 (5 bases). There are 16 residues in the CDR3. Germline V lookup: CDR1 LNHDA, CDR2 SQIVND (reference sequence). V was shortened by 4 bases and J by 4 bases, with 19 bases between the two germline ends. The CDR3, as DNA: TGTGCCAGTAGTAGACCTGGGGCCGACATCCCCTATGGCTACACCTTC. The encoded protein is CASSRPGADIPYGYTF.

This chain links TRBV11-3 with TRBJ2-1, with TRBD2 matching 12 bases. V shed 5 bases and J 7 bases; nucleotides not matched to a gene: 6. Per germline, CDR1 SGHNT and CDR2 YENEEA. This CDR3 has 15 amino acids. CDR3 region: CASSPGLAGINEQFF. CDR3 nucleotides: TGTGCCAGCAGCCCCGGACTAGCGGGAATAAATGAGCAGTTCTTC. Using reference TRBV11-3 and TRBJ2-1 for the parts outside the CDR3, the full variable domain is EAGVVQSPRYKIIEKKQPVAFWCNPISGHNTLYWYLQNLGQGPELLIRYENEEAVDDSQLPKDRFSAERLKGVDSTLKIQPAELGDSAVYLCASSPGLAGINEQFFGPGTRLTVL.

This clone was detected a few times. The genes are TRBV6-8 and TRBJ1-3; D ambiguous. V lost 6 bases and J lost 2, with 14 bases in between. This CDR3 has 15 residues. CDR1 is MNHGY and CDR2 is SAAAGT in the germline V gene. This CDR3 is CASRVAGVPGNTIYF. In DNA form, the CDR3 reads TGTGCCAGCAGAGTCGCCGGGGTCCCTGGAAACACCATATATTTT.

With regard to this clone: Its ends do not fully match the called genes, so a read error is possible. J is TRBJ2-1 and V is TRBV7-6; TRBD2 is a possible D gene (5 bases). The CDR3 consists of 14 residues. Germline V CDR1 and CDR2: SGHVS, FNYEAQ. The CDR3 sequence: CASSFLPLREKQFF. The CDR3 coding sequence is TGTGCTAGCAGCTTTCTACCCCTCCGGGAAAAGCAATTCTTC.

This clone appeared many times. The V call is TRBV11-3, the J call TRBJ2-2; D gene ambiguous. The CDR3 totals 18 residues. Per germline, CDR1 SGHNT and CDR2 YENEEA. V lost 5 bases and J 3 bases, leaving 22 bases between the germline ends. The CDR3 is CASSPTGPRTKYTGELFF. The DNA of the CDR3 is TGTGCCAGCAGCCCTACCGGGCCTCGAACCAAGTACACCGGGGAGCTGTTTTTT.

This rearrangement joins TRBV19 to TRBJ1-2, with 11 bases lining up with TRBD1. The V gene's germline CDR1 is LNHDA and CDR2 SQIVND (reference sequence). The length of the CDR3 is 13 residues. J gave up 8 bases and V 5 bases, and 4 bases lay outside the gene matches. Here the CDR3 reads CASSPDRGLGYTF. As DNA, the CDR3 is TGTGCCAGTAGTCCGGACAGGGGGCTGGGCTACACCTTC.

V usage is TRBV25-1 and J usage is TRBJ2-1, with a weak D call TRBD1 (6 bases). V gave up 4 bases and J gave up 0 bases, with 13 bases separating them. Germline assignment: CDR1 MGHDK and CDR2 SYGVNS. This CDR3 has 16 residues. In nucleotides, the CDR3 is TGTGCCAGCAGTGGGGGGCCGAAGAGCTCCTACAATGAGCAGTTCTTC. Protein: CASSGGPKSSYNEQFF. The full variable domain, its missing parts supplied by reference TRBV25-1 and TRBJ2-1, is EADIYQTPRYLVIGTGKKITLECSQTMGHDKMYWYQQDPGMELHLIHYSYGVNSTEKGDLSSESTVSRIRTEHFPLTLESARPSHTSQYLCASSGGPKSSYNEQFFGPGTRLTVL.

This clone was counted a few times. This sequence joins TRBV2 and TRBJ1-1, with a possible D match to TRBD1 (5 bases). V dropped 6 bases and J dropped 3 bases, with 11 bases sitting between them. Germline V lookup: CDR1 SNHLY, CDR2 FYNNEI. The CDR3 runs to 13 residues. The CDR3 here is CASRVTGYTEAFF. In DNA form, the CDR3 reads TGTGCCAGCAGGGTAACAGGTTACACTGAAGCTTTCTTT.

This clone appeared a few times. J is TRBJ1-1 and V is TRBV11-3; TRBD1 matches at 7 bases. With 3 bases clipped from V and 3 bases from J, the junction kept 7 bases outside the gene matches. CDR1 SGHNT and CDR2 YENEEA come from the germline V gene. The CDR3 loop spans 15 amino acids. In nucleotides, the CDR3 is TGTGCCAGCAGCTTGGAACAGGGGACCTACACTGAAGCTTTCTTT. Its translation is CASSLEQGTYTEAFF.

The chain couples TRBV5-1 to TRBJ1-4; 9 nucleotides align to TRBD1. The CDR3 sequence is 14 residues long. V dropped 4 bases and J dropped 8; count of bases not matched to a gene: 6. The germline gives CDR1 SGHRS, CDR2 YFSETQ. CDR3 amino acids: CASSTGQGGEKLFF. CDR3 nucleotides: TGCGCCAGCAGCACGGGACAGGGTGGGGAAAAACTGTTTTTT.

This clone has at least ten counts. The V call is TRBV6-1, the J call TRBJ1-3; D unresolved. CDR1 is MNHNS, CDR2 SASEGT, per germline. V was shortened by 1 base and J by 4 bases, with 5 bases between the two germline ends. The CDR3 runs 13 residues. The CDR3 is CASSEEGGNTIYF. DNA for the CDR3: TGTGCCAGCAGTGAAGAAGGCGGAAACACCATATATTTT.

This rearrangement joins TRBV9 to TRBJ2-5; 7 positions match TRBD2. The CDR3 loop spans 12 amino acids. CDR1 is SGDLS, CDR2 YYNGEE, per germline. The J segment lost 3 bases and the V segment lost 4 bases, leaving 0 bases of the junction unmatched. CDR3 DNA: TGTGCCAGCAGCACTAGCGAAGAGACCCAGTACTTC. Translation: CASSTSEETQYF.